This TCR beta chain was profiled in a study of vaccination effects on CD4 cells after COVID-19. The table came from immunoSEQ multiplex PCR; TCRdb's copy has only in-frame clones and leaves some out. This sample has roughly 61,000 clones, with about four fifths found just once. Viral peptide pools were used in the ViraFEST assay to expand antigen-specific CD4+ T cells, and sequencing came afterward. Scientists isolated CD4+ T cells after a roughly ten-day culture period ended. The culture medium for a few million PBMC per well included around 9 IU/ml IL-2 and 8.5 to 10 ug/ml peptides. On days 3 and 7, fresh IL-2 medium replaced half the medium. With respect to this clone: What it binds is unknown.

After removal of 5 bases from V and 6 bases from J, the junction contained 7 bases not matched to a gene. CDR1 and CDR2 from the germline V gene are LNHDA and SQIVND (reference sequence). There are 16 residues in the CDR3. Study outcomes and limitations: Within healthy vaccinees, only 1 of 255 vaccine-induced clones displayed cross-reactivity with common cold coronaviruses. Among infection- and vaccine-induced clones, marked clonal contraction occurred late after vaccination.

The V gene is TRBV19, the J gene TRBJ1-6; 10 bases fit TRBD1. This sequence was found in a human donor who received a COVID-19 vaccine. The sample here was CD4+ T cells from PBMCs cultured with HCoV-229E spike peptides, taken before COVID-19 vaccination. The CDR3 nucleotides read TGTGCCAGTAGTTGGACAGGGGGGCGCGGTAATTCACCCCTCCACTTT. It translates to CASSWTGGRGNSPLHF.